This T cell receptor beta chain is from a study of blood T cell repertoires in COVID-19. Libraries were prepared by immunoSEQ multiplex PCR; TCRdb keeps only in-frame clonotypes and omits some of them. Among 120,000 to 150,000 clones listed, around 89% were seen once. Germline CDR1 is MGHRA and CDR2 is YSYEKL. This CDR3 has 13 amino acids. Trimming cost V 3 bases and J 4 bases, with 10 bases left between them. This sequence was found in a human donor in a cohort sampled during active COVID-19. The chain is built from TRBV4-1 and TRBJ2-7; a weak D match, TRBD2 (5 bases). The specimen was peripheral blood. The CDR3 nucleotides are TGCGCCAGCAGCCAGAGGGTAGAATACGAGCAGTACTTC. Protein: CASSQRVEYEQYF.